This TCR beta chain was sequenced in a study of blood T cell repertoires in COVID-19. Study-wide context: Specimens from acute and convalescent COVID-19 originated in the United States, Italy and Spain.

The CDR3 consists of 15 residues. In germline, CDR1 is LGHNT, CDR2 FRNRAP. Between the trimmed V and J ends, which lost 4 bases and 4 bases, there was a span of 15 bases. Only in-frame clones appear in the TCRdb table, and some are missing; sequencing was by immunoSEQ multiplex PCR. Of 150,000 to 200,000 clones in the sample, 75% to 90% were seen once. Participant-given clinical history determined each cohort assignment. What the recovered Cohort 3 donors had was two negative PCRs, clearance, or symptom resolution. This clonotype originated in a man aged 35 to 55 who had recovered from COVID-19. Sequencing was done on a sample of PBMCs or T cells enriched from blood (not recorded which). The chain joins TRBV12-5 to TRBJ2-3, with D tentatively TRBD2 (6 bases). This CDR3 reads CASGSLLGGADTQYF. In DNA form, the CDR3 reads TGTGCTAGTGGTTCCTTACTTGGCGGGGCAGATACGCAGTATTTT.